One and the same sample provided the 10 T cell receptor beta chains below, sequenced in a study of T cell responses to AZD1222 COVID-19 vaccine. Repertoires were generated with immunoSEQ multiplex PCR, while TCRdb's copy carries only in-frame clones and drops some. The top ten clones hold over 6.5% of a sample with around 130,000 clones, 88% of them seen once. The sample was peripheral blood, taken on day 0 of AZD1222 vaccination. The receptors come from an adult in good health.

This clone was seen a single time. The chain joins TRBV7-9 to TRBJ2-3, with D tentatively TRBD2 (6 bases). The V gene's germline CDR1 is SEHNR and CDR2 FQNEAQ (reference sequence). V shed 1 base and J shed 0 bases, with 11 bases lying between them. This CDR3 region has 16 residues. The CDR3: CASSLDGGASTDTQYF. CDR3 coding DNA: TGTGCCAGCAGCTTAGACGGGGGAGCTAGCACAGATACGCAGTATTTT.

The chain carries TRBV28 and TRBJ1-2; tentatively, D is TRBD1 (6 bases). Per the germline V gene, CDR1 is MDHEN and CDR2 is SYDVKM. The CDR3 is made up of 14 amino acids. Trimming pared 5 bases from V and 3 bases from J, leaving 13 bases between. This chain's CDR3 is CASSLRDTYYGYTF. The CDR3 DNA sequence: TGTGCCAGCAGTCTACGGGACACCTACTATGGCTACACCTTC.

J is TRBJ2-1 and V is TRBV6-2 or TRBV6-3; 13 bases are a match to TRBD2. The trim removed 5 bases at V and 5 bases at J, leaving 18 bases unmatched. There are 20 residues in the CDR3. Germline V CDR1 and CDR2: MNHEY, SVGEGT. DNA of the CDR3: TGTGCCAGCAGTAGGACGGTTTCTTACGGACTAGCGGGAGAAGACAATGAGCAGTTCTTC. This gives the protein CASSRTVSYGLAGEDNEQFF.

In nucleotides, the CDR3 is TGTGCCAGCAGTCACGTAGCGGGAGGGAAGCAGTTCTTC. Amino acid sequence: CASSHVAGGKQFF. This chain links TRBV27 with TRBJ2-1; 11 bases map to TRBD2. Germline V CDR1 and CDR2: MNHEY, SMNVEV (reference sequence). The CDR3 is 13 amino acids. The trim removed 5 bases at V and 11 bases at J, leaving 5 bases unmatched.

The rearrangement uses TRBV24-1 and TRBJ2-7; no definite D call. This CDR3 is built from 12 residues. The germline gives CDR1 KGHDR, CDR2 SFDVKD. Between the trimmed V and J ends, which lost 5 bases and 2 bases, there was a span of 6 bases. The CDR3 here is CATSGWAYEQYF. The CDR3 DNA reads TGTGCCACCAGTGGTTGGGCCTACGAGCAGTACTTC.

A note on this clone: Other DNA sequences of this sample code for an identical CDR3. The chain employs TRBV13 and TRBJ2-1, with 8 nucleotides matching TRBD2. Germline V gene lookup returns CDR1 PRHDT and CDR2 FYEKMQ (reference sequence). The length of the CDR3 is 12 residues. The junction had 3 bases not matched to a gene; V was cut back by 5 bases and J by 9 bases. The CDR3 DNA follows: TGTGCCAGCAGCCCCCGGGAGGGTGAGCAGTTCTTC. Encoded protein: CASSPREGEQFF.

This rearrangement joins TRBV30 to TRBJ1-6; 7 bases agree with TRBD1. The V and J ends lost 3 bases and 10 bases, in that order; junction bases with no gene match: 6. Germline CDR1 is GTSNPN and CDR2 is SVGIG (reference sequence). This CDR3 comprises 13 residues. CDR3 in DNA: TGTGCCTGGAGAGAGGGGGCAAGGTCACCCCTCCACTTT. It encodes CAWREGARSPLHF.

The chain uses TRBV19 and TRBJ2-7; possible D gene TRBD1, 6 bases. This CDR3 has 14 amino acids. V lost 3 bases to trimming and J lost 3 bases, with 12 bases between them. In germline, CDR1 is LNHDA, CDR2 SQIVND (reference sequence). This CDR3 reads CASSIRKDSYEQYF. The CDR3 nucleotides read TGTGCCAGTAGTATTCGAAAGGACAGCTACGAGCAGTACTTC.

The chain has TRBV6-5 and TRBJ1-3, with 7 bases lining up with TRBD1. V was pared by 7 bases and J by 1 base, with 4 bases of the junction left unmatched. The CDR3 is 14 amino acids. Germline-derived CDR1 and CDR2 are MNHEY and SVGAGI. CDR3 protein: CASTQTGSGNTIYF. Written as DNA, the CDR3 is TGTGCCAGCACCCAGACAGGGTCTGGAAACACCATATATTTT.

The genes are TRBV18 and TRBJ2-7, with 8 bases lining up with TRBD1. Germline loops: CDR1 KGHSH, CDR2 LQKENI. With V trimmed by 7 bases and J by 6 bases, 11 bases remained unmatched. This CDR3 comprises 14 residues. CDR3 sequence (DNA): TGTGCCAGCTTGCCTTCGAACAGGGGGACCGAGCAGTACTTC. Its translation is CASLPSNRGTEQYF.